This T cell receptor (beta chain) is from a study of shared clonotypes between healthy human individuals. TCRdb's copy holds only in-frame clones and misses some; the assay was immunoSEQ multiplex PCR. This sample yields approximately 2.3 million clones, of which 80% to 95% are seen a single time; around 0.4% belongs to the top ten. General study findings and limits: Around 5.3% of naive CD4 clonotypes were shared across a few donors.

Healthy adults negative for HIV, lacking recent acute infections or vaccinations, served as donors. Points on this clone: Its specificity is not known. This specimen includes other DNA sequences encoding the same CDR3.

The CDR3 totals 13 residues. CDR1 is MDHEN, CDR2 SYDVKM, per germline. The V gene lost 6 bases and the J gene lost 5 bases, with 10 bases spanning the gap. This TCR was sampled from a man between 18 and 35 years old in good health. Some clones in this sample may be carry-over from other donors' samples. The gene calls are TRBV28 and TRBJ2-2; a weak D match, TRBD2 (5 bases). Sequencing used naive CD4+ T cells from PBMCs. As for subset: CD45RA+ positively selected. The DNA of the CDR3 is TGTGCCAGCAGGTCAGGAGGAACCGGGGAGCTGTTTTTT. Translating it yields CASRSGGTGELFF.